A single sample gave rise to the 3 T cell receptor beta chains below, sequenced in a study of T cell responses to AZD1222 COVID-19 vaccine. This table comes from immunoSEQ multiplex PCR, and its TCRdb copy is limited to in-frame clones, with some not included. The data contain around 99,000 clones, around 90% of them seen just once; the ten biggest clones take up around 13%. This material consisted of peripheral blood, taken on day 0 of MenACWY control vaccination. Receptors originate from an adult in good health.

This chain joins TRBV18 and TRBJ1-1; D gene unclear. Germline CDR1 reads KGHSH; CDR2 reads LQKENI. CDR3 length equals 15 residues. Trimming removed 3 bases at V and 1 base at J, with 12 bases between. CDR3 nucleotides: TGTGCCAGCTCACCGAGCGGGCCTGGGAACACTGAAGCTTTCTTT. Its protein is CASSPSGPGNTEAFF.

The rearrangement links TRBV24-1 to TRBJ1-2, with 8 positions matching TRBD1. CDR1 is KGHDR and CDR2 is SFDVKD in the germline V gene. The trim removed 4 bases at V and 4 bases at J, leaving 4 bases unmatched. The CDR3 totals 14 residues. CDR3: CATSDQGQVYGYTF. In DNA form, the CDR3 reads TGTGCCACCAGTGACCAGGGACAGGTCTATGGCTACACCTTC.

This clone was seen only a few times. The CDR3 coding sequence is TGTGCCAGCAGCCAGGAACAGGGGGTAGTTCAGCCCCAGCATTTT. Translation: CASSQEQGVVQPQHF. V usage is TRBV4-2 and J usage is TRBJ1-5, with 8 bases lining up with TRBD1. The CDR3 has 15 amino acids. V shed 3 bases and J 6 bases; nucleotides not matched to a gene: 7. CDR1 LGHNA and CDR2 YNFKEQ come from the germline V gene.